This T cell receptor beta chain was captured in a study of beta chain features in type 1 diabetes. Notes on the study in general: Insertions were fewer and deletions more numerous at VDJ junctions in type 1 diabetes patients. Patients with Type 1 diabetes showed moderately but significantly shorter TCRB CDR3s in all four CD4+ subsets.

Isolation of CD4+ naive, central memory, regulatory and stem cell-like memory cells was achieved by sorting via CD45RO/CCR7/CD25/CD127/CD95/CD27. This clone was seen only a few times. Its antigen is unknown. Sequencing targeted expressed TCRB transcripts, as all isolated RNA had been reverse transcribed. This table comes from immunoSEQ multiplex PCR, and its TCRdb copy is limited to in-frame clones, with some not included. The table includes hundreds of thousands of clones, about 17% detected once. From germline, CDR1 is SGHVS and CDR2 FQNEAQ. The CDR3 is 16 amino acids. V lost 2 bases and J lost 3, with 14 bases in between.

Source material: naive CD4+ T cells from blood. The chain has TRBV7-8 and TRBJ2-1; D not certain. The source of this sequence is a woman between 18 and 29 years old in good health. The CDR3 region has the DNA TGTGCCAGCAGCTTACTGGGTGGCACGTTCTACAATGAGCAGTTCTTC. It translates to CASSLLGGTFYNEQFF.